This record covers a single T cell receptor (beta chain). The antigen is not known. V lost 6 bases, J lost 4 bases, and 13 bases lay in between. The length of the CDR3 is 14 residues. Germline CDR1 MNHEY, CDR2 SMNVEV (reference sequence). The entry originates in a study of cytomegalovirus exposure and HLA in healthy donors. Study as a whole: As released early, the data held 65 million to 90 million unique TCRs from HLA-typed donors.

PCR amplification relied on 60 Vbeta primers (plus 13 Jbeta primers). The protocol was immunoSEQ multiplex PCR, while the TCRdb copy is restricted to in-frame clones and leaves out a portion. In the table there are 200,000 or so clones, 83% of which are singletons. General observations from the study: Being indistinguishable, some V segments were excluded, TRBV6-2 and TRBV6-3 among them. Later analysis showed most CMV-associated TCR beta chains appearing HLA-restricted. According to reports, the classifier identified cytomegalovirus status with high specificity and sensitivity.

The chain recombines TRBV27 with TRBJ1-3; perhaps TRBD1 as D (5 bases). The receptor comes from a girl aged 10 to 17 in good health and CMV-seronegative. Material: PBMCs. The CDR3 DNA is TGTGCCAGCAGAGGACACGGGTCAGGAAACACCATATATTTT. It codes for CASRGHGSGNTIYF.